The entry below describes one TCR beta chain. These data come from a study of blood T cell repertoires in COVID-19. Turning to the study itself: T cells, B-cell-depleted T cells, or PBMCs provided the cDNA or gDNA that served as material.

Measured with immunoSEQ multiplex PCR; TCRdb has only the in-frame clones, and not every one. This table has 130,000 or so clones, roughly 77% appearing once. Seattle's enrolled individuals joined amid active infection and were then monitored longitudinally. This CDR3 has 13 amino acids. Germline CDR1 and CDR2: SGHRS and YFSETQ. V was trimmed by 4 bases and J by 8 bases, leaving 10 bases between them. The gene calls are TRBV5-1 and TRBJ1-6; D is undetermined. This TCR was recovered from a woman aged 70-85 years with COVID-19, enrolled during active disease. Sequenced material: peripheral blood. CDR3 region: CASSPNLDSPLHF. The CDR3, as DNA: TGCGCCAGCAGCCCAAACTTGGATTCACCCCTCCACTTT.